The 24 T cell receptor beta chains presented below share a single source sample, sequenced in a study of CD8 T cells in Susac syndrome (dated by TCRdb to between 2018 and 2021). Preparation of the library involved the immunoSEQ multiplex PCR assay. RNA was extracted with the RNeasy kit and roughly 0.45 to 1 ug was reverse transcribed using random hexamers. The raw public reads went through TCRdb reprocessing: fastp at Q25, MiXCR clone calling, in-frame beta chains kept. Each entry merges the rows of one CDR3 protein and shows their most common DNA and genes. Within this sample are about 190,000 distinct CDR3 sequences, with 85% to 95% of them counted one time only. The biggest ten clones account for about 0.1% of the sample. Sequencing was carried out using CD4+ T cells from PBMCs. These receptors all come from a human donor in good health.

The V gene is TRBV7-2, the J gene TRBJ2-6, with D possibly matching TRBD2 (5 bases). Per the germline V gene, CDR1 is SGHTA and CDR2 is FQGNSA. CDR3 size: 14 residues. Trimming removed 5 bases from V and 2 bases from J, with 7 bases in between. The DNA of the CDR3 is TGTGCCAGCAGCACGGGGACTGGGGCCAACGTCCTGACTTTC. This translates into CASSTGTGANVLTF.

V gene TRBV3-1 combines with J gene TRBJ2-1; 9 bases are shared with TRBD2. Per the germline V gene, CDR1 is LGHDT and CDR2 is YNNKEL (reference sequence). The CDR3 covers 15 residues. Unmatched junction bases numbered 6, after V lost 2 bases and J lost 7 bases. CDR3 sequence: CASSQMAGGGNEQFF. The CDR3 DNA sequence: TGTGCCAGCAGCCAAATGGCGGGAGGGGGGAATGAGCAGTTCTTC.

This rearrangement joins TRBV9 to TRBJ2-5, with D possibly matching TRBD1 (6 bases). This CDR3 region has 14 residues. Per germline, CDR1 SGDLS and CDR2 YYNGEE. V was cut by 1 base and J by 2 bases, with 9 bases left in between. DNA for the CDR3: TGTGCCAGCAGCGTACAAGGACAGCAAGAGACCCAGTACTTC. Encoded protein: CASSVQGQQETQYF.

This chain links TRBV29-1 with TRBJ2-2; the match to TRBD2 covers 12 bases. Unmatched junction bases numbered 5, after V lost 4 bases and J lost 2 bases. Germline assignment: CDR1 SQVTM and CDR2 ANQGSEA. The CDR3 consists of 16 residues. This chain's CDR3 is CSVGTSGGINTGELFF. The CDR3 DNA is TGCAGCGTTGGAACTAGCGGGGGGATAAACACCGGGGAGCTGTTTTTT.

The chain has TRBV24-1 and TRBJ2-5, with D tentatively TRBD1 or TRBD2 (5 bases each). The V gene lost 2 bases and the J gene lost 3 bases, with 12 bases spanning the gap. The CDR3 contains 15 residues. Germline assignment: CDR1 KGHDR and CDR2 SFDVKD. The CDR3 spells CATSDSGPGKETQYF. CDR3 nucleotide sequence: TGTGCCACCAGTGATTCGGGGCCGGGTAAAGAGACCCAGTACTTC.

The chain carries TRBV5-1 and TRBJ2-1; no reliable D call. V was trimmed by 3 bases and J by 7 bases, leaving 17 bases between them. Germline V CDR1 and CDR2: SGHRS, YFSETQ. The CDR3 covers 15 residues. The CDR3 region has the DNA TGCGCCAGCAGCTCCCAGCCCGTTGAGCTGAATGAGCAGTTCTTC. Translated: CASSSQPVELNEQFF.

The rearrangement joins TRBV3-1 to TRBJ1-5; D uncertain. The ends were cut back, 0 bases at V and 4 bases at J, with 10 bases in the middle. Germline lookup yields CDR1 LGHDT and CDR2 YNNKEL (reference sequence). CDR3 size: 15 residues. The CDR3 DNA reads TGTGCCAGCAGCCAAGATTTACAGCCAAATCAGCCCCAGCATTTT. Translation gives CASSQDLQPNQPQHF.

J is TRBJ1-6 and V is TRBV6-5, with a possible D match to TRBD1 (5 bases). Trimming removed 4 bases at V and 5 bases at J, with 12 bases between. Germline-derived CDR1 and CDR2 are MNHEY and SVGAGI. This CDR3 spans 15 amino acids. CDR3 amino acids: CASSWGGRDNSPLHF. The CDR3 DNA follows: TGTGCCAGCAGTTGGGGGGGAAGGGATAATTCACCCCTCCACTTT.

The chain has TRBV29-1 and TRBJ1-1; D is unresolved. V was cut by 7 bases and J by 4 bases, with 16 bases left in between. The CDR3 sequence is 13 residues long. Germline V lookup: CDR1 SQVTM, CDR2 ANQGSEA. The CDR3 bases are TGCAGCGAGCAGGCACTCCTGTCCACTGAAGCTTTCTTT. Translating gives CSEQALLSTEAFF. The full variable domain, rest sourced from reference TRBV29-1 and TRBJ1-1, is SAVISQKPSRDICQRGTSLTIQCQVDSQVTMMFWYRQQPGQSLTLIATANQGSEATYESGFVIDKFPISRPNLTFSTLTVSNMSPEDSSIYLCSEQALLSTEAFFGQGTRLTVV.

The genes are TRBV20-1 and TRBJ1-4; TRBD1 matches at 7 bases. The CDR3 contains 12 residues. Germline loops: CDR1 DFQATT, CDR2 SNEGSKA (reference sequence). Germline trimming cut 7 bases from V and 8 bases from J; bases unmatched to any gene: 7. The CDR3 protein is CSGQGDGEKLFF. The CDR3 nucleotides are TGCAGTGGGCAGGGGGACGGCGAAAAACTGTTTTTT.

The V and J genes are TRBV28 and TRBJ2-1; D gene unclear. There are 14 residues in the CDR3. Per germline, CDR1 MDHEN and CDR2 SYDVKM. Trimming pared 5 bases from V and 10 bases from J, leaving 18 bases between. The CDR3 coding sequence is TGTGCCAGCAGTACCAGACGACGGGCGCGGGAGCAGTTCTTC. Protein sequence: CASSTRRRAREQFF.

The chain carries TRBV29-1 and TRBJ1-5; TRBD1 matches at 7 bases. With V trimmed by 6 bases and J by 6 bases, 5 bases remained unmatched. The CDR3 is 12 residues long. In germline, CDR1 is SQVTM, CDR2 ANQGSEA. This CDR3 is CSVMRTGQPQHF. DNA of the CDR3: TGCAGCGTCATGAGGACAGGTCAGCCCCAGCATTTT.

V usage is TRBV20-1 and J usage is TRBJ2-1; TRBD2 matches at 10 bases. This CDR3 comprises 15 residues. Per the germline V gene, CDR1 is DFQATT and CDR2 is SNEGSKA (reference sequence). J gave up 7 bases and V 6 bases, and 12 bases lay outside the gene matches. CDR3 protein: CSAQLASGSENEQFF. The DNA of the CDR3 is TGCAGTGCCCAGCTGGCTAGCGGGAGTGAAAATGAGCAGTTCTTC.

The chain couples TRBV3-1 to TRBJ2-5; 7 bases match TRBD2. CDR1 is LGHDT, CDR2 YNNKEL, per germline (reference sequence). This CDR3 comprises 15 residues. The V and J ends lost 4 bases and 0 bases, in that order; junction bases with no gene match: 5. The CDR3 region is CASSLGGTYQETQYF. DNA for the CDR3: TGTGCCAGCAGCCTCGGGGGGACGTACCAAGAGACCCAGTACTTC.

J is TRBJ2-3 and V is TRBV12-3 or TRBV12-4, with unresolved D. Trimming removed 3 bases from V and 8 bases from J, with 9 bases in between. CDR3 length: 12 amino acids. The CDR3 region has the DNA TGTGCCAGCAGTTTCGCCGATCGTACGCAGTATTTT. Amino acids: CASSFADRTQYF.

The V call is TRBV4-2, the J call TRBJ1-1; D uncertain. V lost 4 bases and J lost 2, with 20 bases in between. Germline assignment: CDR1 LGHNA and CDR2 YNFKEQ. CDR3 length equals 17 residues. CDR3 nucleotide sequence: TGTGCCAGCAGCCCCAAGTCCACGAGACAAGTAAACACTGAAGCTTTCTTT. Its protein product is CASSPKSTRQVNTEAFF.

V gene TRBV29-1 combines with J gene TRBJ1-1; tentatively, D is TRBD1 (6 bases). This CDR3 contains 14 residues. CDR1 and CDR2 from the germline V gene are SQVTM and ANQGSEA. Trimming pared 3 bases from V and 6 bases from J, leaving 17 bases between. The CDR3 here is CSVDNWGRKAEAFF. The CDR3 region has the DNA TGCAGCGTTGATAACTGGGGGCGGAAGGCTGAAGCTTTCTTT.

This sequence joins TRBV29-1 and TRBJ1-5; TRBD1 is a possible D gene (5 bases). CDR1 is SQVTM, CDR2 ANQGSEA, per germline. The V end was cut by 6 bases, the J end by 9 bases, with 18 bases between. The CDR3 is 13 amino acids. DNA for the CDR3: TGCAGCGTCGTGACGGAAGGGGTTCCGCCCCAGCATTTT. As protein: CSVVTEGVPPQHF.

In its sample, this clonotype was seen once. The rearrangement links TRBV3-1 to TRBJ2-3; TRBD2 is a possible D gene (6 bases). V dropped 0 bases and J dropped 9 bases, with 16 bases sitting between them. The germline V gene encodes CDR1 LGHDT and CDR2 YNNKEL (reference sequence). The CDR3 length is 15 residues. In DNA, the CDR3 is TGTGCCAGCAGCCAAGATACAACGGGAGTTCGGACGCAGTATTTT. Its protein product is CASSQDTTGVRTQYF.

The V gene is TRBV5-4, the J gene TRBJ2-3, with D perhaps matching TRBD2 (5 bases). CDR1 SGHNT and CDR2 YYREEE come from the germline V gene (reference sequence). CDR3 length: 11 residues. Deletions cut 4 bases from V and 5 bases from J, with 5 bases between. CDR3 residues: CASSAGDTQYF. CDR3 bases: TGTGCCAGCAGCGCGGGAGATACGCAGTATTTT. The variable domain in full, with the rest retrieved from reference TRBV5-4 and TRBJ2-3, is ETGVTQSPTHLIKTRGQQVTLRCSSQSGHNTVSWYQQALGQGPQFIFQYYREEENGRGNFPPRFSGLQFPNYSSELNVNALELDDSALYLCASSAGDTQYFGPGTRLTVL.

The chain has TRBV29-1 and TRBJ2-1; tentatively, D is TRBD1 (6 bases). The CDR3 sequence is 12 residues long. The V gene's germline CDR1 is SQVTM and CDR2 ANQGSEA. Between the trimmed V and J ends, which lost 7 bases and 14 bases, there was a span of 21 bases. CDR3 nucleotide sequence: TGCAGCGCCGGCGACAGGTCTGGATTCGAGTTCTTC. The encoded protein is CSAGDRSGFEFF.

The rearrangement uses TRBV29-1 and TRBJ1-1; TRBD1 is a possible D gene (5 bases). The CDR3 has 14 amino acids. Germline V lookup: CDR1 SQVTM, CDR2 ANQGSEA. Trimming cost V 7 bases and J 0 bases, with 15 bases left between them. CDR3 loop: CSAYRRGLNTEAFF. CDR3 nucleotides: TGCAGCGCCTACCGTAGGGGTTTGAACACTGAAGCTTTCTTT.

In nucleotides, the CDR3 is TGTGCCAGCAGCTTTAACAGAATCCAAGAGACCCAGTACTTC. Encoded protein: CASSFNRIQETQYF. The V call is TRBV7-8, the J call TRBJ2-5, with D uncertain. Germline V lookup: CDR1 SGHVS, CDR2 FQNEAQ. Trimming pared 3 bases from V and 1 base from J, leaving 9 bases between. This CDR3 has 14 residues.

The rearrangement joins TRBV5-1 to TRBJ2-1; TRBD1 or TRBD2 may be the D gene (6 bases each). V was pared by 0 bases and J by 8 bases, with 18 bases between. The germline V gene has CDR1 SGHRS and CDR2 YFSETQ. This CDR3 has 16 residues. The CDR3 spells CASSLEGGRLGDEQFF. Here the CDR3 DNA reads TGCGCCAGCAGCTTGGAGGGGGGCCGGCTAGGCGATGAGCAGTTCTTC.